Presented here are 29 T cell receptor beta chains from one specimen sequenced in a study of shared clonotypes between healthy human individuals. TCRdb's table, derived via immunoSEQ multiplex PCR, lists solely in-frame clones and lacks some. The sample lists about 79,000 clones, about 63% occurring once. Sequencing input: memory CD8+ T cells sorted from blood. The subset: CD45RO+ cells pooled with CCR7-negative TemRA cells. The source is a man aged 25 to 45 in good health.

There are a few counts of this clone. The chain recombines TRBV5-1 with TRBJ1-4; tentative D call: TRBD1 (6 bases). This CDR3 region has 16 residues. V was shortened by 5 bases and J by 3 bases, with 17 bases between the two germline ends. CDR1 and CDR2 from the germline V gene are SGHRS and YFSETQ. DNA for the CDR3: TGCGCCAGCAGAGACCCACGGGGGGCTGCTAATGAAAAACTGTTTTTT. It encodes CASRDPRGAANEKLFF.

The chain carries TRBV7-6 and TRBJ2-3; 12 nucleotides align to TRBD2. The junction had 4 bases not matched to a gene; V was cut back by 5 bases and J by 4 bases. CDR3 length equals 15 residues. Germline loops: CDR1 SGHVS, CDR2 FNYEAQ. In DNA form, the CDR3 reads TGTGCCAGCAGCCTCCTAGCGGGAGGGTCAGATACGCAGTATTTT. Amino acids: CASSLLAGGSDTQYF. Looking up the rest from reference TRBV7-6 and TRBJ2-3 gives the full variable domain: GAGVSQSPRYKVTKRGQDVALRCDPISGHVSLYWYRQALGQGPEFLTYFNYEAQQDKSGLPNDRFSAERPEGSISTLTIQRTEQRDSAMYRCASSLLAGGSDTQYFGPGTRLTVL.

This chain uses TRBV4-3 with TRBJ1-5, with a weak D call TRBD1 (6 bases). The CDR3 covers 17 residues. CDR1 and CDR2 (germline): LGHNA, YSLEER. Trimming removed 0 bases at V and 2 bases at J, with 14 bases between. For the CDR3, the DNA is TGCGCCAGCAGCCAAGATCCGCCCGGGGGCGGCAATCAGCCCCAGCATTTT. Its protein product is CASSQDPPGGGNQPQHF.

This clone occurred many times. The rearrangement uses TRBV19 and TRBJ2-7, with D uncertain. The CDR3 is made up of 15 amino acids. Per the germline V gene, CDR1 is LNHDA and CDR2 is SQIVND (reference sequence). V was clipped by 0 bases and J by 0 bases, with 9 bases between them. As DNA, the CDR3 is TGTGCCAGTAGTATAGATCCCGGAAGCTCCTACGAGCAGTACTTC. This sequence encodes CASSIDPGSSYEQYF.

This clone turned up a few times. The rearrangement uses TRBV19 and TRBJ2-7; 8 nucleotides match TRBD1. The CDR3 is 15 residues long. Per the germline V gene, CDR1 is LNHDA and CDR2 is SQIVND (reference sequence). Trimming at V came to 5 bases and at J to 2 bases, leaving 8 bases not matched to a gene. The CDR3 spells CASSSLTDRAYEQYF. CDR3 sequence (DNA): TGTGCCAGTAGTTCTCTAACGGACAGGGCCTACGAGCAGTACTTC.

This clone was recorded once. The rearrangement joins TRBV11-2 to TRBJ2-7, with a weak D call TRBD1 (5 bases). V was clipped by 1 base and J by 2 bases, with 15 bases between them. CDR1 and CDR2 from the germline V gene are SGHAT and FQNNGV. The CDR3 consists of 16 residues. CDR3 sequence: CASSLGGDENAYEQYF. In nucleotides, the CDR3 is TGTGCCAGCAGCTTAGGGGGCGATGAAAATGCCTACGAGCAGTACTTC.

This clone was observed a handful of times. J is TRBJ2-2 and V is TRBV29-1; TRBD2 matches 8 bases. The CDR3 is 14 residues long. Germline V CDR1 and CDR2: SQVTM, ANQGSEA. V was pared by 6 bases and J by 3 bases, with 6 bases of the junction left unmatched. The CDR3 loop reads CSVQAGVDTGELFF. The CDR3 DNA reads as TGCAGCGTACAAGCGGGAGTCGACACCGGGGAGCTGTTTTTT.

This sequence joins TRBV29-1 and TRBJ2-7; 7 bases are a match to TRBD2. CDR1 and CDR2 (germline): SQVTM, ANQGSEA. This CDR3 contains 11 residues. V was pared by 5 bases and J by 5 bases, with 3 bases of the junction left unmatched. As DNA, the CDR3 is TGCAGCGTTCTGAGCGGGGACGAGCAGTACTTC. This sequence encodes CSVLSGDEQYF.

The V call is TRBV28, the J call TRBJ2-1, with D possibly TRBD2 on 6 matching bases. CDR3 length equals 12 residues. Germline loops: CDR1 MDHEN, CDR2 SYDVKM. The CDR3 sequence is CALARDSYEQFF. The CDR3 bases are TGTGCTTTAGCTCGGGACTCCTATGAGCAGTTCTTC.

The CDR3 reads CASSNPSVPYNEQFF. The CDR3 DNA reads TGTGCCAGCAGCAATCCTAGCGTCCCCTACAATGAGCAGTTCTTC. V is TRBV21-1 and J is TRBJ2-1; the D call TRBD2 from the table was never checked on the DNA. TRBV21-1 is a documented pseudogene. This CDR3 region has 15 residues.

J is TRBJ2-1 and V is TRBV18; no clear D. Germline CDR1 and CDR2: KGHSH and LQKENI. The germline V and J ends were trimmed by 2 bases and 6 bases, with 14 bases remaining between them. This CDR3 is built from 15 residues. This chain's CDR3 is CASSPAQADPNEQFF. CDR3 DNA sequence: TGTGCCAGCTCACCAGCCCAGGCGGATCCCAATGAGCAGTTCTTC.

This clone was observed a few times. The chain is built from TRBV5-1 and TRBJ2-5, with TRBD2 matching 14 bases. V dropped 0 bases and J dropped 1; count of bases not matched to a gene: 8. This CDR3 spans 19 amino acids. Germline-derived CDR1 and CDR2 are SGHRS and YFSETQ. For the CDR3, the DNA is TGCGCCAGCAGCTTGGCGGTGGGACTAGCGGGAGTGGGCCAAGAGACCCAGTACTTC. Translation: CASSLAVGLAGVGQETQYF.

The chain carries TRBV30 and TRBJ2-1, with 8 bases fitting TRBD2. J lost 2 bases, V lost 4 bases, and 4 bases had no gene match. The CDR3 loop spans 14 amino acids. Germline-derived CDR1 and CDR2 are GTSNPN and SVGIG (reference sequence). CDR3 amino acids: CAWTAGRAYNEQFF. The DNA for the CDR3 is TGTGCCTGGACCGCCGGGAGGGCCTACAATGAGCAGTTCTTC.

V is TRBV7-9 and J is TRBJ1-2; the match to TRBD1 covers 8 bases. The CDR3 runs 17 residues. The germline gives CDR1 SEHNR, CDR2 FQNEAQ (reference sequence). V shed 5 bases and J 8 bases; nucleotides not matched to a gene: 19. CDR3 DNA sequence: TGTGCCAGCAGCCCAGTGGGTGGACAGGGCCGCGTGCGGGGCTACACCTTC. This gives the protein CASSPVGGQGRVRGYTF.

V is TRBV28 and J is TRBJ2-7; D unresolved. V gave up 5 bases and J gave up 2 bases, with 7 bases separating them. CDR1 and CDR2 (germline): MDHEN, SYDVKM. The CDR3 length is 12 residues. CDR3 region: CASSKITYEQYF. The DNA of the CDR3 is TGTGCCAGCAGTAAGATTACCTACGAGCAGTACTTC. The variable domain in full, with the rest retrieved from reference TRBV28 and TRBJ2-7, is DVKVTQSSRYLVKRTGEKVFLECVQDMDHENMFWYRQDPGLGLRLIYFSYDVKMKEKGDIPEGYSVSREKKERFSLILESASTNQTSMYLCASSKITYEQYFGPGTRLTVT.

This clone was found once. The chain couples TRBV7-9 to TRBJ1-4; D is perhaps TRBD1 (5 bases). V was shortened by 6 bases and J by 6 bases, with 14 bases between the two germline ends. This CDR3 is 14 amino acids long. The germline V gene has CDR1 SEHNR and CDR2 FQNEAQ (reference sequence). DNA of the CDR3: TGTGCCAGCAGGGGGGAAAGGGCTTATGAAAAACTGTTTTTT. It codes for CASRGERAYEKLFF.

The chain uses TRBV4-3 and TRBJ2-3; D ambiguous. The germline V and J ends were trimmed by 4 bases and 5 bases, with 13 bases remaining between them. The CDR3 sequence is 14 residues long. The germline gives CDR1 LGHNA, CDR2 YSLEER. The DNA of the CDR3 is TGCGCCAGCAGCCTACCAGGATTGGGAGATACGCAGTATTTT. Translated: CASSLPGLGDTQYF.

The CDR3 region is CASSSLTPTGMNTEAFF. The DNA for the CDR3 is TGTGCCAGCAGTTCACTTACTCCGACAGGGATGAACACTGAAGCTTTCTTT. The rearrangement links TRBV27 to TRBJ1-1, with 7 bases matching TRBD1. V was pared by 4 bases and J by 0 bases, with 11 bases of the junction left unmatched. CDR1 is MNHEY, CDR2 SMNVEV, per germline (reference sequence). This CDR3 contains 17 residues.

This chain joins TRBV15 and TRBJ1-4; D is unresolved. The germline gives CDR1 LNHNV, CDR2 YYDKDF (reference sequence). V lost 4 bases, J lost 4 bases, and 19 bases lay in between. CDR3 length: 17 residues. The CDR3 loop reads CATSTTIKGQRNEKLFF. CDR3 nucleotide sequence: TGTGCCACCAGCACCACCATCAAAGGGCAGCGTAATGAAAAACTGTTTTTT.

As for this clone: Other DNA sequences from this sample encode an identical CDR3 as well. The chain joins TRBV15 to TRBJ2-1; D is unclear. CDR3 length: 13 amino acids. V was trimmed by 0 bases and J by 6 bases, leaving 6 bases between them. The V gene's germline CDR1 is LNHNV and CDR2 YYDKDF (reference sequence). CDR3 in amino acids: CATSRDLSNEQFF. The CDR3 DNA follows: TGTGCCACCAGCAGAGATTTGAGCAATGAGCAGTTCTTC.

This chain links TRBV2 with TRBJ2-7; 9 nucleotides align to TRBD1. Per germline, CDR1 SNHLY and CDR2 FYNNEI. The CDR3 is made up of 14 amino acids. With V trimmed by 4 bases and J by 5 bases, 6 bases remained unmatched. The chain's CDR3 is CASSGTGAIHEQYF. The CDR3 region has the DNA TGTGCCAGCAGTGGGACAGGGGCAATCCACGAGCAGTACTTC.

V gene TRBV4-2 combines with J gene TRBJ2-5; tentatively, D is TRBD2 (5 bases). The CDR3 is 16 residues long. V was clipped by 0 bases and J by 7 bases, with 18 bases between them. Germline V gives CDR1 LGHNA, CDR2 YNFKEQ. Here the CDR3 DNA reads TGTGCCAGCAGCCAAGACGCCTCGAGCGGTGCGGGGACCCAGTACTTC. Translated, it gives CASSQDASSGAGTQYF.

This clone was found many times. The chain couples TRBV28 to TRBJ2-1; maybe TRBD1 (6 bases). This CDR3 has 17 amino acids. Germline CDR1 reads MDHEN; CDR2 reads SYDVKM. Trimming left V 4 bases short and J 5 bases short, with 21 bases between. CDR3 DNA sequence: TGTGCCAGCAGTTCGACGACAGGTCAGATCCATGACAATGAGCAGTTCTTC. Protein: CASSSTTGQIHDNEQFF.

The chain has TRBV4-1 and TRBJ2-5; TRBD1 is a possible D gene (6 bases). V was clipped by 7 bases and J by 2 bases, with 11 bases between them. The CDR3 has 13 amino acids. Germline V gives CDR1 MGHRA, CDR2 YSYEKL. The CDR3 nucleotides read TGCGCCAGCACAATGACAGGACAAGAGACCCAGTACTTC. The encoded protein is CASTMTGQETQYF.

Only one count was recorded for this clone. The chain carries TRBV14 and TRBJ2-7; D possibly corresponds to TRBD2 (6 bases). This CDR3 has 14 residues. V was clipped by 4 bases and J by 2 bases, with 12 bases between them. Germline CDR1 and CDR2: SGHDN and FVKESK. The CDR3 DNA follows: TGTGCCAGCAGCCTCCGGGACTTTCCCTACGAGCAGTACTTC. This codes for CASSLRDFPYEQYF.

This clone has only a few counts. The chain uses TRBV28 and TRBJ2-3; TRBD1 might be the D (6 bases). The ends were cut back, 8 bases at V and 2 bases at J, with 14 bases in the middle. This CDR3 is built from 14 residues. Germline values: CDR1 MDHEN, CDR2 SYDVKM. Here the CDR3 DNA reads TGTGCCAGCCAACAGGGCTGGTCCACAGATACGCAGTATTTT. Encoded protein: CASQQGWSTDTQYF.

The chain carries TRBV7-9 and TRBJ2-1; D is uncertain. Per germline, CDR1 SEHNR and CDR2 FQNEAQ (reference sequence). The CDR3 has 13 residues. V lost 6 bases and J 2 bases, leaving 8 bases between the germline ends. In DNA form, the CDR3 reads TGTGCCAGCAGGGAGTCACCCTACAATGAGCAGTTCTTC. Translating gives CASRESPYNEQFF.

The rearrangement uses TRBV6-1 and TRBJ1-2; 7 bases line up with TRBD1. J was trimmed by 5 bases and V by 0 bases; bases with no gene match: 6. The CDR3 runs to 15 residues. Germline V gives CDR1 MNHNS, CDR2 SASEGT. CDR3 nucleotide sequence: TGTGCCAGCAGTGAAGCGACGGGACAGCCGTATGGCTACACCTTC. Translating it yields CASSEATGQPYGYTF.

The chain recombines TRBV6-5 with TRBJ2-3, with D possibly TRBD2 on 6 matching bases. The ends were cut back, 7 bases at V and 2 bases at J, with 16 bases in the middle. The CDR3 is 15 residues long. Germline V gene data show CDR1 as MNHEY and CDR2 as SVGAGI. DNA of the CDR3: TGTGCCAGCACGCTCTCGGGAGCTCCCACAGATACGCAGTATTTT. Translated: CASTLSGAPTDTQYF.